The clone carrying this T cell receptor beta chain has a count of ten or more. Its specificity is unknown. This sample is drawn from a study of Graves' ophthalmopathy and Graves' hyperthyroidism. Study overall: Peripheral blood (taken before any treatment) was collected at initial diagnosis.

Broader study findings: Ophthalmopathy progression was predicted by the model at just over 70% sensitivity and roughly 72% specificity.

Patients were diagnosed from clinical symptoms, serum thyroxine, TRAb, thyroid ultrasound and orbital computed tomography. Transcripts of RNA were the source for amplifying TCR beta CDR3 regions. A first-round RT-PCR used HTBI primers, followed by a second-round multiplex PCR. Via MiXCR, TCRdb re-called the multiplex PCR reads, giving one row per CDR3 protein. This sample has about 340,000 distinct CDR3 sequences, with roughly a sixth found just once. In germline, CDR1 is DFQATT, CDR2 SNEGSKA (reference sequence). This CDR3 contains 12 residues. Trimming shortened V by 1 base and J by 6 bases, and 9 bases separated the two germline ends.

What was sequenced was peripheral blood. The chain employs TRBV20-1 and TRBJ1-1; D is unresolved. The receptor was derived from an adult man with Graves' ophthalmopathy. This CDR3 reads CSARVLESEAFF. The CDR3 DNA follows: TGCAGTGCTAGAGTCCTAGAATCTGAAGCTTTCTTT.